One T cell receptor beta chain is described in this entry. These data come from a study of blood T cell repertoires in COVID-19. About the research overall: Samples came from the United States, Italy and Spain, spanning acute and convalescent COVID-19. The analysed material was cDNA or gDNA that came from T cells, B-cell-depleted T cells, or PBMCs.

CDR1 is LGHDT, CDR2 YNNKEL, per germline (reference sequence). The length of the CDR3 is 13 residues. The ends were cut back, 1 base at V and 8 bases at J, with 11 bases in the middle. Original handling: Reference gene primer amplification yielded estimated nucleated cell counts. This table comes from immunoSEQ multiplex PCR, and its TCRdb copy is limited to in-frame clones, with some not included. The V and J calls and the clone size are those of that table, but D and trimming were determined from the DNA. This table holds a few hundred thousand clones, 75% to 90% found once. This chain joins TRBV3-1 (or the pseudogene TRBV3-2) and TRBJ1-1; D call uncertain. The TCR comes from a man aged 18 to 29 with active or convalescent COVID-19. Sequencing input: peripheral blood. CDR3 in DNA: TGTGCCAGCAGCCAAGGGTGGGAGGCCGAAGCTTTCTTT. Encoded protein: CASSQGWEAEAFF.